This T cell receptor beta chain was captured by sequencing in a study of shared clonotypes between healthy human individuals. Study results and limitations: Naive subsets typically showed greater estimated richness than memory subsets.

The CDR3 consists of 17 residues. As regards this clone: Its antigen is undetermined.

This table comes from immunoSEQ multiplex PCR, and its TCRdb copy is limited to in-frame clones, with some not included. Of hundreds of thousands of clones in the sample, more than 95% were seen once. Selected positively for CCR7 and CD45RO-negative, naive CD8 cells excluded terminally differentiated effector memory CD45RA+ cells. Every donor was a Caucasian adult from Nashville, Tennessee. The V gene is TRBV21-1, the J gene TRBJ2-2; TRBD1, the table's D call, lacks a check against the DNA. TRBV21-1 is a documented pseudogene. Specimen: naive CD8+ T cells sorted from blood. The receptor's source is a man aged 30 to 45 in good health. CDR3 residues: CASSNPRQGVGLGELFF. The DNA for the CDR3 is TGTGCCAGCAGTAACCCTCGACAGGGGGTCGGCCTCGGGGAGCTGTTTTTT.